The present entry profiles one TCR beta chain with its context. Germline lookup yields CDR1 KGHSH and CDR2 LQKENI. Deletions cut 2 bases from V and 8 bases from J, with 16 bases between. The CDR3 has 14 amino acids. The data were taken from a study of blood T cell repertoires in COVID-19. Generated by immunoSEQ multiplex PCR, the TCRdb table keeps only in-frame clones and is missing some. The sample includes around 200,000 clones, roughly 89% of them seen just once. The clonotype originates from a middle-aged woman with acute COVID-19. The chain combines TRBV18 with TRBJ2-7; maybe TRBD2 (5 bases). The material sequenced was PBMCs or T cells enriched from blood (not recorded which). The CDR3 loop reads CASSPGSAREQQYF. CDR3 bases: TGTGCCAGCTCACCAGGGTCAGCTCGGGAACAGCAGTACTTC.